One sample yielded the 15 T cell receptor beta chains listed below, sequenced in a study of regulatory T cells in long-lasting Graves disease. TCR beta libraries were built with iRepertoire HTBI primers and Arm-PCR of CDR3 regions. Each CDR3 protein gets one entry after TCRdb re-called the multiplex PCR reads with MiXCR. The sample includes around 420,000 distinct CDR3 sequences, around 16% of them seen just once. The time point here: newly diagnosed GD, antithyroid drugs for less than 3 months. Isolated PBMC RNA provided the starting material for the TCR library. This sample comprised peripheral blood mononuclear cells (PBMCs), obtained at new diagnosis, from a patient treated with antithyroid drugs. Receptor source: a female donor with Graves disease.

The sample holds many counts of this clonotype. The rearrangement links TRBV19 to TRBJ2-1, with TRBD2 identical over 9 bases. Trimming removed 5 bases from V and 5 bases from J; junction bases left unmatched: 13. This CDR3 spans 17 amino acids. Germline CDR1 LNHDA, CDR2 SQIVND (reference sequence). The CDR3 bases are TGTGCCAGTAGTCTCGATGGGGTGCGGGGGGGTCACAATGAGCAGTTCTTC. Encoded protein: CASSLDGVRGGHNEQFF.

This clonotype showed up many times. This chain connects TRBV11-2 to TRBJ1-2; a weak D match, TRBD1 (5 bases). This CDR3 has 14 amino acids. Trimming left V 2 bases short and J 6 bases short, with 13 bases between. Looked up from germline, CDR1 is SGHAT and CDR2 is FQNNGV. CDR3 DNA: TGTGCCAGCAGCTTAAATCGAGGGGCGCATGGCTACACCTTC. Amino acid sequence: CASSLNRGAHGYTF.

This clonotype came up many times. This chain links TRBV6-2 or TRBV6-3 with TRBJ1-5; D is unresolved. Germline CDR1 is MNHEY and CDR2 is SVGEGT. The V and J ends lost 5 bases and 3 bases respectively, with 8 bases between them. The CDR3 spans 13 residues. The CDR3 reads CASSGRNNQPQHF. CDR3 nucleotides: TGTGCCAGCAGTGGCAGGAACAATCAGCCCCAGCATTTT.

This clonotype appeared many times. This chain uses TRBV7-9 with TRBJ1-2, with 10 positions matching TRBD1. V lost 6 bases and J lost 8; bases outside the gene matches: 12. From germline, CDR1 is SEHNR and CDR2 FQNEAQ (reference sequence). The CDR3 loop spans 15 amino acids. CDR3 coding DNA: TGTGCCAGCAGATCCGGGACAGGGGACCTTTGGGGCTACACCTTC. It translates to CASRSGTGDLWGYTF.

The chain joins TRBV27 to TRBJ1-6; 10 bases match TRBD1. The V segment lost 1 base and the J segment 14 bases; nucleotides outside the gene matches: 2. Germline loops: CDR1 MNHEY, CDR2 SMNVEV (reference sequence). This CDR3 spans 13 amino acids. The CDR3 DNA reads TGTGCCAGCAGTTTATGGGGACAGGGGTCCCTCCACTTT. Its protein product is CASSLWGQGSLHF.

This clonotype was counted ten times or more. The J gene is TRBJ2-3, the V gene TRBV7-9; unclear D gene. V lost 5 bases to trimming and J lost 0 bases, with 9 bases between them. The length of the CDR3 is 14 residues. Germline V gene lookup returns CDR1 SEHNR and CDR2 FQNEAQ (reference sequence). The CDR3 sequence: CASSPPLSTDTQYF. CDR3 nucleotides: TGTGCCAGCAGCCCTCCTCTTAGCACAGATACGCAGTATTTT.

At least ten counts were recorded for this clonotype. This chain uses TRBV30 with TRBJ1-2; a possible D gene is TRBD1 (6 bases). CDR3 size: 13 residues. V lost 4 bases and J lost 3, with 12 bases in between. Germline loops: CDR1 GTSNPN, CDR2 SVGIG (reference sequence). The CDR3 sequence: CAWTTNRDYGYTF. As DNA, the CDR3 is TGTGCCTGGACGACAAACAGGGACTATGGCTACACCTTC.

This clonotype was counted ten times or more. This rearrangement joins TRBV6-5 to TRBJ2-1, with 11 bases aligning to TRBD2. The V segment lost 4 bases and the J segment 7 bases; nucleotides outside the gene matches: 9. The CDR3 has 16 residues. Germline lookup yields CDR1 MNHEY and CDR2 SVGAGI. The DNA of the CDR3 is TGTGCCAGCAGTTTCAGAACTAGCGGGAGTAATAATGAGCAGTTCTTC. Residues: CASSFRTSGSNNEQFF.

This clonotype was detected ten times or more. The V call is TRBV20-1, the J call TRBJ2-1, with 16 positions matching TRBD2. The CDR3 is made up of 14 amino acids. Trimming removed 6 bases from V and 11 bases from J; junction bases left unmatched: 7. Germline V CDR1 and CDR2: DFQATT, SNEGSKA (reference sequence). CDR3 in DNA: TGCAGTGCCCGGGGACTAGCGGGAGGGGCCCAGCAGTTCTTC. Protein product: CSARGLAGGAQQFF.

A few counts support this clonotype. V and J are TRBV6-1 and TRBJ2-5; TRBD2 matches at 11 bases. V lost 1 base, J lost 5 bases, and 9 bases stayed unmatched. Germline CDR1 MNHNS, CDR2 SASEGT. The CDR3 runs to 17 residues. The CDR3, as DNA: TGTGCCAGCAGTGAAGTATTGGCACTAGCGGGGGACGAGACCCAGTACTTC. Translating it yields CASSEVLALAGDETQYF.

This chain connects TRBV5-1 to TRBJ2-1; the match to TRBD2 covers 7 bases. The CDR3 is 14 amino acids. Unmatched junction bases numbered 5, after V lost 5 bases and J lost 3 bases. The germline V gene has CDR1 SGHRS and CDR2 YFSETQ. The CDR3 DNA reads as TGCGCCAGCAGTGGAGCGGGGAGCTACAATGAGCAGTTCTTC. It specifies CASSGAGSYNEQFF.

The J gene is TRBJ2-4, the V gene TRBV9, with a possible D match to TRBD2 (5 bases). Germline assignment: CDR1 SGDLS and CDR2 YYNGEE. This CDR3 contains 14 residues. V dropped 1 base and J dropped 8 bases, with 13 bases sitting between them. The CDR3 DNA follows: TGTGCCAGCAGCGTACGGGGAGCGAGCGACATTCAGTACTTC. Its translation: CASSVRGASDIQYF.

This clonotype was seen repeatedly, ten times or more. The CDR3 coding sequence is TGTGCCAGCAGCTTAGATACCCTGGGGGGGGCGCGGGAAAAACTGTTTTTT. It encodes CASSLDTLGGAREKLFF. The chain recombines TRBV11-2 with TRBJ1-4, with D possibly matching TRBD1 (6 bases). The CDR3 has 17 residues. Trimming removed 0 bases at V and 8 bases at J, with 19 bases between. CDR1 and CDR2 from the germline V gene are SGHAT and FQNNGV.

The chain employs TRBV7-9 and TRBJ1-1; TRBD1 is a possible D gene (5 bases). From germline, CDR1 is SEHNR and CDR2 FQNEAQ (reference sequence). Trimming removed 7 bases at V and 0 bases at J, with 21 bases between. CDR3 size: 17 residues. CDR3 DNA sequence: TGTGCCAGCACCATCACCGCCGGGACGGTTATGAACACTGAAGCTTTCTTT. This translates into CASTITAGTVMNTEAFF.

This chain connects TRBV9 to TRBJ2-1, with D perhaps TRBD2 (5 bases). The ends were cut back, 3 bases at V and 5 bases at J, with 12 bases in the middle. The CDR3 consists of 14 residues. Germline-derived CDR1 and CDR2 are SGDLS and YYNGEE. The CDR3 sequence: CASSDGLGDNEQFF. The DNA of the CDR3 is TGTGCCAGCAGCGACGGCCTCGGGGACAATGAGCAGTTCTTC. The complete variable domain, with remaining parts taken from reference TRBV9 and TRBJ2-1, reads DSGVTQTPKHLITATGQRVTLRCSPRSGDLSVYWYQQSLDQGLQFLIQYYNGEERAKGNILERFSAQQFPDLHSELNLSSLELGDSALYFCASSDGLGDNEQFFGPGTRLTVL.